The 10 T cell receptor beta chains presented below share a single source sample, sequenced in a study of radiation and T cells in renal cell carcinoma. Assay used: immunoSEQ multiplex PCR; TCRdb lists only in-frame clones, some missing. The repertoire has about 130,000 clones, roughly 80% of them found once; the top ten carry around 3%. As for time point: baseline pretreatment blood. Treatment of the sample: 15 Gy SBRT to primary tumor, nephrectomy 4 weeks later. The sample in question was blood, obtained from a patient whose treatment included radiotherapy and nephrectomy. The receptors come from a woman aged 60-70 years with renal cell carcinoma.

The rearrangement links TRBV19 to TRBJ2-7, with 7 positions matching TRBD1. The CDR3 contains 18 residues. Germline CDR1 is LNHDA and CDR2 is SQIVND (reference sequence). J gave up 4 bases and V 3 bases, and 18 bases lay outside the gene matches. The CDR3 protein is CASSIRFGTDYDGYEQYF. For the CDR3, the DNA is TGTGCCAGTAGTATCAGGTTCGGGACAGACTATGACGGATACGAGCAGTACTTC.

The CDR3 sequence is CSVEPAGTTQINIQYF. In DNA form, the CDR3 reads TGCAGCGTTGAACCTGCCGGGACTACCCAGATAAACATTCAGTACTTC. V gene TRBV29-1 combines with J gene TRBJ2-4; TRBD2 aligns across 7 bases. Germline V gives CDR1 SQVTM, CDR2 ANQGSEA. Losses at the gene ends were 2 bases for V and 6 bases for J; bases not matched to a gene: 13. The CDR3 is 16 residues long.

The CDR3 is CASSTPGQMNTEAFF. CDR3 nucleotides: TGTGCCAGCTCAACGCCGGGACAGATGAACACTGAAGCTTTCTTT. V gene TRBV18 combines with J gene TRBJ1-1, with 7 bases aligning to TRBD1. There are 15 residues in the CDR3. The V segment lost 5 bases and the J segment 0 bases; nucleotides outside the gene matches: 6. Germline values: CDR1 KGHSH, CDR2 LQKENI.

This CDR3 is CASRTGGDNYGYTF. CDR3 in DNA: TGTGCCAGCAGGACAGGGGGGGATAACTATGGCTACACCTTC. This chain links TRBV7-9 with TRBJ1-2; 9 bases align to TRBD1. The CDR3 runs 14 residues. V was pared by 6 bases and J by 1 base, with 3 bases of the junction left unmatched. CDR1 is SEHNR and CDR2 is FQNEAQ in the germline V gene (reference sequence).

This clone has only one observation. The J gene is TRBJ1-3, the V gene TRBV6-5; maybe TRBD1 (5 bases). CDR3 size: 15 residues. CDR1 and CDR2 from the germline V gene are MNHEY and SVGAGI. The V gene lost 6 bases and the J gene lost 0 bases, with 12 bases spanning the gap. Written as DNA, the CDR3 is TGTGCCAGCAGACTACAGGCGAGCTCTGGAAACACCATATATTTT. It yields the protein CASRLQASSGNTIYF.

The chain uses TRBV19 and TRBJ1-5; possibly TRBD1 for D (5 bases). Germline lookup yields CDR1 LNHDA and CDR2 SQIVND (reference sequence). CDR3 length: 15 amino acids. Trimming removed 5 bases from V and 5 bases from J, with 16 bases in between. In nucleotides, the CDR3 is TGTGCCAGTAGTCCGGGTACACGGGGACATCAGCCCCAGCATTTT. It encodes CASSPGTRGHQPQHF.

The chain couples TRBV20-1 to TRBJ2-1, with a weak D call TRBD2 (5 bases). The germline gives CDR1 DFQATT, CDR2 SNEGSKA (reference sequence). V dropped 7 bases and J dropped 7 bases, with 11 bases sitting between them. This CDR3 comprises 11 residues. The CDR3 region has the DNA TGCAGTGGGAACCCGGGGAATGAGCAGTTCTTC. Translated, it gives CSGNPGNEQFF.

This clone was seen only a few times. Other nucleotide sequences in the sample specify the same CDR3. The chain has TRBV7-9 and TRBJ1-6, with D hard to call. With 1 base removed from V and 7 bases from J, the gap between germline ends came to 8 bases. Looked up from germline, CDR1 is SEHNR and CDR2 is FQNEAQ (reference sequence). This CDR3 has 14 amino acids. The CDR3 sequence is CASSLGGLNSPLHF. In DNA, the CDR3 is TGTGCCAGCAGCTTAGGAGGGCTGAATTCACCCCTCCACTTT.

The CDR3 region has the DNA TGTGCCAGCAGTCCGGGGACCACTAATGAAAAACTGTTTTTT. Amino acids: CASSPGTTNEKLFF. The chain couples TRBV27 to TRBJ1-4; possibly TRBD1 for D (5 bases). The CDR3 spans 14 residues. The V gene lost 5 bases and the J gene lost 2 bases, with 9 bases spanning the gap. Germline values: CDR1 MNHEY, CDR2 SMNVEV (reference sequence).

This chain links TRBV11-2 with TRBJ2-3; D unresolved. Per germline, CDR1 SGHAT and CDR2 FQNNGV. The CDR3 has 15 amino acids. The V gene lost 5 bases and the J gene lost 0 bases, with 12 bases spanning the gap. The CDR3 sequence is CASSMGYSSTDTQYF. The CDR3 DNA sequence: TGTGCCAGCAGCATGGGGTATTCTAGCACAGATACGCAGTATTTT.